The clone carrying this TCR beta chain was seen repeatedly, ten times or more. Mismatch with germline at one junction end may stem from a read error. The source of the sample is a study of CD8 T cells in ankylosing spondylitis. From the 5' RACE reads, TCRdb called clonotypes with MiXCR, one entry per CDR3 protein. The table shows about 240,000 distinct CDR3 sequences, with roughly 8% occurring only once. Germline V gives CDR1 DFQATT, CDR2 SNEGSKA (reference sequence). The CDR3 has 14 amino acids. The chain uses TRBV20-1 and TRBJ2-6; tentative D call: TRBD1 (5 bases). Source material: blood, either unsorted or a sorted T cell fraction (not recorded which). This sequence originates from a female donor with ankylosing spondylitis or in good health (not recorded which). Here the CDR3 DNA reads TGCAGTGCTAGAGTAGGGGTTGGGGCCAAAGTCCTGACTTTC. Translating it yields CSARVGVGAKVLTF.